Listed here are 8 T cell receptor beta chains from one sample, sequenced in a study of blood T cell repertoires in COVID-19. The table came from immunoSEQ multiplex PCR; TCRdb's copy has only in-frame clones and leaves some out. The profile shows over 250,000 clones, approximately 89% of them singletons. What was sequenced was PBMCs or T cells enriched from blood (not recorded which). These receptors all stem from a woman aged 55-69 years who had recovered from COVID-19.

The chain uses TRBV6-4 and TRBJ2-7, with a possible D match to TRBD1 (6 bases). The germline gives CDR1 MRHNA, CDR2 SNTAGT. Trimming took off 6 bases at V and 0 bases at J, with 12 bases between the two ends. This CDR3 is built from 14 residues. The CDR3: CASRQGPSSYEQYF. In DNA form, the CDR3 reads TGTGCCAGCAGACAGGGTCCGAGCTCCTACGAGCAGTACTTC.

The chain is built from TRBV12-3 or TRBV12-4 and TRBJ1-3; D not resolved. Trimming left V 9 bases short and J 0 bases short, with 9 bases between. The CDR3 loop spans 13 amino acids. CDR3 in DNA: TGTGCCAGTATACATGGCTCTGGAAACACCATATATTTT. This encodes CASIHGSGNTIYF.

The chain has TRBV9 and TRBJ1-2, with a weak D call TRBD1 (5 bases). Germline V gives CDR1 SGDLS, CDR2 YYNGEE. The CDR3 spans 14 residues. The V and J ends lost 0 bases and 6 bases respectively, with 12 bases between them. The CDR3, as DNA: TGTGCCAGCAGCGTAGGGGGATTCAGGGATGGCTACACCTTC. The encoded protein is CASSVGGFRDGYTF.

CDR3 nucleotides: TGTGCCAGCAGCTCCCGACTAGCTGGGGACAATGAGCAGTTCTTC. Its translation is CASSSRLAGDNEQFF. V is TRBV11-2 and J is TRBJ2-1; TRBD2 agrees at 7 bases. The germline V gene has CDR1 SGHAT and CDR2 FQNNGV. The CDR3 consists of 15 residues. J lost 5 bases, V lost 4 bases, and 8 bases had no gene match.

The genes are TRBV27 and TRBJ2-7; the D is unclear. The germline V gene has CDR1 MNHEY and CDR2 SMNVEV (reference sequence). CDR3 length equals 13 residues. V lost 6 bases and J lost 2, with 11 bases in between. In DNA form, the CDR3 reads TGTGCCAGCAGCCCGTGGGCAGCCTACGAGCAGTACTTC. This encodes CASSPWAAYEQYF.

V is TRBV7-6 and J is TRBJ2-6; 12 nucleotides line up with TRBD1. The ends lost 2 bases at V and 1 base at J; junction bases unmatched: 3. Germline V lookup: CDR1 SGHVS, CDR2 FNYEAQ. CDR3 length: 18 residues. The CDR3 is CASSLWGQGASGANVLTF. The CDR3 bases are TGTGCCAGCAGCTTATGGGGACAGGGGGCGTCTGGGGCCAACGTCCTGACTTTC.

The CDR3 is CATSRDTGRRGQAANYGYTF. The CDR3 region has the DNA TGTGCCACCAGCAGAGATACCGGAAGGAGAGGACAGGCGGCAAATTATGGCTACACCTTC. The gene calls are TRBV15 and TRBJ1-2, with 7 bases fitting TRBD1. The CDR3 extends over 20 amino acids. V lost 0 bases, J lost 5 bases, and 21 bases stayed unmatched. CDR1 and CDR2 (germline): LNHNV, YYDKDF (reference sequence).

This chain uses TRBV19 with TRBJ2-3, with unresolved D. The CDR3 extends over 17 amino acids. Deletions cut 3 bases from V and 0 bases from J, with 16 bases between. Looked up from germline, CDR1 is LNHDA and CDR2 is SQIVND (reference sequence). The CDR3 region is CASSMTILGTSTDTQYF. The CDR3 bases are TGTGCCAGTAGTATGACAATACTTGGTACTAGCACAGATACGCAGTATTTT.